This TCR beta chain was sequenced during a study of cytomegalovirus exposure and HLA in healthy donors. The study's findings and limits: An observed cluster of highly shared sequence variants was recorded as a likely sequencing artifact. In a later analysis, compared with equally common non-associated chains, HLA-associated beta chains were more expanded.

These donors, healthy bone marrow donors, were studied. This clone was seen more than once but under ten times. The antigen is undetermined. PCR amplification relied on 60 Vbeta primers (plus 13 Jbeta primers). Sequenced by immunoSEQ multiplex PCR; TCRdb stores in-frame clones only, minus some. The data show tens of thousands of clones, less than 8% seen once. Germline lookup yields CDR1 SGHRS and CDR2 YFSETQ. This CDR3 has 15 residues. V trimming: 1 base; J trimming: 5 bases; junction bases outside the gene matches: 7. This sequence joins TRBV5-1 and TRBJ2-5, with 8 bases fitting TRBD1. The clonotype was recovered from a man in his forties or fifties in good health and CMV-seronegative. Sequenced input: PBMCs. This CDR3 is CASSLQGARAETQYF. The CDR3 DNA is TGCGCCAGCAGCTTGCAGGGGGCTAGGGCTGAGACCCAGTACTTC.